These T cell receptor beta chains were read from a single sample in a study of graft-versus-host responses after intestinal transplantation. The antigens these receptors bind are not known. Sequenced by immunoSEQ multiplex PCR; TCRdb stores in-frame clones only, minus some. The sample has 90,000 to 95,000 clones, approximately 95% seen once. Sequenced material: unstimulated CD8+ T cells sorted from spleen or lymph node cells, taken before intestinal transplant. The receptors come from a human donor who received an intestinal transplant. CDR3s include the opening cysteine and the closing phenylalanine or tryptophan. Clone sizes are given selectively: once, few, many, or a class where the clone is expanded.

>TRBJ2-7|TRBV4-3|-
CASSQESREYEQYF
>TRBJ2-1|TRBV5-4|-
CASSLSTSEDNEQFF
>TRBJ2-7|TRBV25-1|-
CASSDPGGFSYEQYF
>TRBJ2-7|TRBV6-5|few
CASRDTGTISYEQYF
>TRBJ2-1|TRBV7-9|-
CAGSHGQGPVNEQFF
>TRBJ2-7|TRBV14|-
CASSQDGPTRVGNEQYF
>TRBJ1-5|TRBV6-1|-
CASSERTGVNQPQHF
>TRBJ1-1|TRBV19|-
CASSLGTGRTEAFF
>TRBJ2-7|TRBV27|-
CASSSGQGPFYEQYF
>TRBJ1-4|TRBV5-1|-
CASSWTGGEEKLFF
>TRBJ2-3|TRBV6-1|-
CASSEWVAASTDTQYF
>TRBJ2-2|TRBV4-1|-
CASSQGTSGTTGELFF
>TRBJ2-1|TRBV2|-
CASSRLAGGDNEQFF
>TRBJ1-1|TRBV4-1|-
CASSQDPSRTANTEAFF
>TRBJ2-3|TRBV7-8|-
CASSQVRTTGGLTDTQYF
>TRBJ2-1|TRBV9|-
CASSVDPGLVYNEQFF
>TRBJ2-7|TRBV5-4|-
CASSFASGGPTYEQYF
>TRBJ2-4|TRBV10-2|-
CASSDTLAKNIQYF
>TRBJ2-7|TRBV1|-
CTSRWTSGREGQYF
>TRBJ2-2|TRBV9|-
CASSEGGTGELFF
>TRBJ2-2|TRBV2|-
CASSSGTGVIGELFF
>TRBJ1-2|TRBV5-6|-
CASSLDLGQGITNGYTF
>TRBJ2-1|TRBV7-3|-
CASSLEQGFNEQFF
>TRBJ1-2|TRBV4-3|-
CASSQAFRGNYGYTF
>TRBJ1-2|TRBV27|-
CASSLQGNYGYTF
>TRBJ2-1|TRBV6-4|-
CASSVKAGGVNEQFF
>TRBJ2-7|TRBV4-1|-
CASSYGTSGQNEQYF
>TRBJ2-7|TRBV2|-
CASAGLETTYEQYF
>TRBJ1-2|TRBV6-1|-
CASSRDRVYGYTF
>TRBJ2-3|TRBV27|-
CASSLRAGGYTDTQYF
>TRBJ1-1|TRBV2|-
CASSPGRGLEMAFF
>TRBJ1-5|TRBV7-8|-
CASSLASGTNQPQHF
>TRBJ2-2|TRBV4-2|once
CASSLNTGLPNTGELFF
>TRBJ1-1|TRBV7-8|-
CASSSQGLSGTEAFF
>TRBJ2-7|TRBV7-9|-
CASSLPLSGGLRSYEQYF
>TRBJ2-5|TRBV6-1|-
CASKDRGLTQYF
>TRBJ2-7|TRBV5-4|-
CASSLVPGPYEQYF
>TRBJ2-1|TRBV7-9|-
CASTHPEGGYNEQFF
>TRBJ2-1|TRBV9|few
CASSDPTANPNNYNEQFF
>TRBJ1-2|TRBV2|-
CASSGGTAYGYTF
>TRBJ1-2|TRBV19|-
CASSPSSEVWGYTF
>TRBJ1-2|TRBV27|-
CASSWGQGGGYTF
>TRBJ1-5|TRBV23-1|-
CASNPGQDIYSNQPQHF
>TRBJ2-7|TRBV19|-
CASSIVLASGPYEQYF
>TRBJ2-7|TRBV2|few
CAGTSGQLEQYF
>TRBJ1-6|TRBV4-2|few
CASSQETGDGSPLHF
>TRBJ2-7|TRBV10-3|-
CAISVGSGGVETYEQYF
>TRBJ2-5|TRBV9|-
CASSVVGGEETQYF
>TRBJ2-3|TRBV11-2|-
CASSTGTGFTDTQYF
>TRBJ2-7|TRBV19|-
CAGSASGGIYEQYF
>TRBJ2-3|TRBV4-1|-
CASSQRTSDDDTQYF
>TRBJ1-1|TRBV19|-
CASKGGVEAFF
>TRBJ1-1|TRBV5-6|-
CASSLPVNTEAFF